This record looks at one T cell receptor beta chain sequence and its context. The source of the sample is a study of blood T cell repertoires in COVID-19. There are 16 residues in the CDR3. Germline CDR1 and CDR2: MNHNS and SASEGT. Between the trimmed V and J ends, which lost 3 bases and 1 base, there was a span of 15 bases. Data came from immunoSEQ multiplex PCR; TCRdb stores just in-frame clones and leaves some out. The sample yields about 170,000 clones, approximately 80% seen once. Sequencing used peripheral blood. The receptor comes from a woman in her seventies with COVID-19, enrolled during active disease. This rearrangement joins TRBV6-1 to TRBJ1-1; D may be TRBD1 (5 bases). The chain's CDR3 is CASSDQPGLRNTEAFF. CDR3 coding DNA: TGTGCCAGCAGTGACCAACCGGGACTGCGGAACACTGAAGCTTTCTTT.